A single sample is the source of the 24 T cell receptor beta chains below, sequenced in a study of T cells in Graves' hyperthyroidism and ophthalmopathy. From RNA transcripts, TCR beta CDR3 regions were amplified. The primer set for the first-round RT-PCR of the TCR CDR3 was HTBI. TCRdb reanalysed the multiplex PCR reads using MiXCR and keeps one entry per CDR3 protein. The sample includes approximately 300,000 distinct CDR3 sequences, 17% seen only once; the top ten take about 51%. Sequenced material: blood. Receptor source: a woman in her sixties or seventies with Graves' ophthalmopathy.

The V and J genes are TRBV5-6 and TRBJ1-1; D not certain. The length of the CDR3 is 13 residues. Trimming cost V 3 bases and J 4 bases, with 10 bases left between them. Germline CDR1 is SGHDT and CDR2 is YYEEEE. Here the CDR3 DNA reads TGTGCCAGCAGCTATTACACCGGCACTGAAGCTTTCTTT. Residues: CASSYYTGTEAFF.

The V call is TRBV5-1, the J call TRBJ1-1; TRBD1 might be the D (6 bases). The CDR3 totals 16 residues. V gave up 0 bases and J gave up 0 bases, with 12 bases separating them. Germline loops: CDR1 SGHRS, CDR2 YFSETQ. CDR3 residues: CASSLGIGQMNTEAFF. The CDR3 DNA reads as TGCGCCAGCAGCTTGGGAATAGGACAGATGAACACTGAAGCTTTCTTT.

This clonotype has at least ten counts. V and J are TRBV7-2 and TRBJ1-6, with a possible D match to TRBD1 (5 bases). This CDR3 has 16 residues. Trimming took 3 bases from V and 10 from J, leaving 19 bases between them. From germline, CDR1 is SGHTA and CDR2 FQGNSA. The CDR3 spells CASSFHGTGSGSPLHF. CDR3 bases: TGTGCCAGCAGCTTCCACGGGACCGGGAGTGGCTCACCCCTCCACTTT.

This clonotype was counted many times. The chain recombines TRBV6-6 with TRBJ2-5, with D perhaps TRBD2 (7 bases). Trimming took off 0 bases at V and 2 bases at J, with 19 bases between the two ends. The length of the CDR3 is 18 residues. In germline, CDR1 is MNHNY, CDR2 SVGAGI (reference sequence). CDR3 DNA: TGTGCCAGCAGTTACTCCTCGGGGGGCAACCTCAATCAAGAGACCCAGTACTTC. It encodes CASSYSSGGNLNQETQYF.

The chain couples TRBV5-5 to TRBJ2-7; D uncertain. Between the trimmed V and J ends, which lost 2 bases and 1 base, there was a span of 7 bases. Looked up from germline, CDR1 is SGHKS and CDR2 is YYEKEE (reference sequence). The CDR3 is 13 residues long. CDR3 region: CASSFARSYEQYF. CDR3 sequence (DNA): TGTGCCAGCAGCTTCGCCAGATCCTACGAGCAGTACTTC.

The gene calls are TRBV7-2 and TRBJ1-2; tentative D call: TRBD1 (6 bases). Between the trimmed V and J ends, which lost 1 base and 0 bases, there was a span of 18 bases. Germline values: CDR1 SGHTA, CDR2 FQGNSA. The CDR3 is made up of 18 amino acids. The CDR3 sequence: CASSLEGVGGGANYGYTF. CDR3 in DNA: TGTGCCAGCAGCTTAGAGGGGGTTGGCGGGGGCGCTAACTATGGCTACACCTTC.

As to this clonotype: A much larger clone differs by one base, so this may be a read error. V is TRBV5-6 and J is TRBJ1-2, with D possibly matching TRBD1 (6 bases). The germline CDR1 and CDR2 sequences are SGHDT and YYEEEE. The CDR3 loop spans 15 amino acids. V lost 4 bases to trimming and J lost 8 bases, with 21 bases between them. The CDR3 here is CASSPTGTTSWGYTF. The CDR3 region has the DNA TGTGCCAGCAGCCCGACGGGGACAACCTCCTGGGGCTACACCTTC.

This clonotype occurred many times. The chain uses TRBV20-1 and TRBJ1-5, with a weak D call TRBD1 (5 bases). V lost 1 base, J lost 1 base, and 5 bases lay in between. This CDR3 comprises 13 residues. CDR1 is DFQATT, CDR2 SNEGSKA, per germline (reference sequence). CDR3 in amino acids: CSARGQSNQPQHF. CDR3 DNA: TGCAGTGCTAGAGGACAGAGCAATCAGCCCCAGCATTTT.

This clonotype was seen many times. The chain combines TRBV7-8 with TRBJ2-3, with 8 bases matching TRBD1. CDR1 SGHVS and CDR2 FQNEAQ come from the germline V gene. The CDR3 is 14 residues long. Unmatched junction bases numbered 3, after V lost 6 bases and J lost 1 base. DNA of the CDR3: TGTGCCAGCAGTGCAGGGGGCGGCACAGATACGCAGTATTTT. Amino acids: CASSAGGGTDTQYF.

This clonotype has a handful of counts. This CDR3 reads CASSLASTGDTQYF. The CDR3 DNA sequence: TGCGCCAGCAGCTTGGCCAGCACGGGAGATACGCAGTATTTT. The chain combines TRBV5-1 with TRBJ2-3; D call uncertain. The CDR3 has 14 amino acids. V was pared by 0 bases and J by 5 bases, with 10 bases between. The germline V gene encodes CDR1 SGHRS and CDR2 YFSETQ.

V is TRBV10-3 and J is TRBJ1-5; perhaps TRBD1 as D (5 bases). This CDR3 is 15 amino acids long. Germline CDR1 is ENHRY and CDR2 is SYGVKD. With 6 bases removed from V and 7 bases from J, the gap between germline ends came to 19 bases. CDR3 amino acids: CAISGGTQARQPQHF. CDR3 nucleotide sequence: TGTGCCATCAGCGGAGGGACCCAGGCCCGGCAGCCCCAGCATTTT.

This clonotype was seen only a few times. CDR3 region: CASGRTGGEKLFF. The CDR3 DNA is TGTGCCAGCGGTAGGACAGGGGGTGAAAAACTGTTTTTT. The J gene is TRBJ1-4, the V gene TRBV6-1; TRBD1 aligns across 10 bases. CDR1 is MNHNS, CDR2 SASEGT, per germline. The length of the CDR3 is 13 residues. With V trimmed by 8 bases and J by 7 bases, 4 bases remained unmatched.

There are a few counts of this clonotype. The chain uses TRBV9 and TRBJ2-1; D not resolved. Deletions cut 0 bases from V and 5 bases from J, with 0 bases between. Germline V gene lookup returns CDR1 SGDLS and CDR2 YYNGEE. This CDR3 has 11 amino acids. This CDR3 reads CASSVDNEQFF. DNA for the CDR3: TGTGCCAGCAGCGTAGACAATGAGCAGTTCTTC.

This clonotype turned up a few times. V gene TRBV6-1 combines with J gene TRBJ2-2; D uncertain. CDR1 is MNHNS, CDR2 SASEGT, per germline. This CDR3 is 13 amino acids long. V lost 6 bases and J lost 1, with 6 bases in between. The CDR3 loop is CASRMRNTGELFF. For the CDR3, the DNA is TGTGCCAGCAGAATGCGGAACACCGGGGAGCTGTTTTTT.

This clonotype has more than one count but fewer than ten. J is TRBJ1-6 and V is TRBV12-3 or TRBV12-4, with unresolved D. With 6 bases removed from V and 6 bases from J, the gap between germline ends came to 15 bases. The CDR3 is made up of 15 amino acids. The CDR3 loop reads CASSLLQSTNSPLHF. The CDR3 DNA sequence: TGTGCCAGCAGCCTACTTCAGTCGACTAATTCACCCCTCCACTTT.

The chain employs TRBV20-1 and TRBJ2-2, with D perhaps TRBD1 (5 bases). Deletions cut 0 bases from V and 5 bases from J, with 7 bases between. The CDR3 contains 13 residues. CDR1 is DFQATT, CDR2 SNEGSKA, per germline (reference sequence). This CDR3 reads CSARDHRTGELFF. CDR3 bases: TGCAGTGCTAGAGATCACAGGACCGGGGAGCTGTTTTTT.

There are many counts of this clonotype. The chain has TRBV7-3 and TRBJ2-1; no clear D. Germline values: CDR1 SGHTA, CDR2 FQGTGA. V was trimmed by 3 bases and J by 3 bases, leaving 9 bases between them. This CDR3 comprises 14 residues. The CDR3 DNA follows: TGTGCCAGCAGCTTCGGACCCAACTACAATGAGCAGTTCTTC. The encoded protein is CASSFGPNYNEQFF.

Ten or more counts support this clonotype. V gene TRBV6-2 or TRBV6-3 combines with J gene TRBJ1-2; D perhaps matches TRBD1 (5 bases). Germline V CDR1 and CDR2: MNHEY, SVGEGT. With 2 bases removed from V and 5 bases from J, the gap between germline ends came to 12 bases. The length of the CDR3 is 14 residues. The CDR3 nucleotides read TGTGCCAGCAGTTACGTGGGGACGGTATATGGCTACACCTTC. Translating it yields CASSYVGTVYGYTF.

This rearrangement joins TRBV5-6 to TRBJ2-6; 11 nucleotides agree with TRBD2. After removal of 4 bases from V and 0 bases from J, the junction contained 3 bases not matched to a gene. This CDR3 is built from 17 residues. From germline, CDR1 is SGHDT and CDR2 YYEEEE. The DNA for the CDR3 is TGTGCCAGCAGCATTAGCGGGAGGGCCTCTGGGGCCAACGTCCTGACTTTC. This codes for CASSISGRASGANVLTF.

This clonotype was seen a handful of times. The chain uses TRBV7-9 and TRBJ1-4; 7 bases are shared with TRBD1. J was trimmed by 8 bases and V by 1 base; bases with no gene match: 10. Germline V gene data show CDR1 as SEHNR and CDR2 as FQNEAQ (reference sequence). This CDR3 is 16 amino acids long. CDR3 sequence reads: CASSLVSRGLPEKLFF. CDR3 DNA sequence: TGTGCCAGCAGCTTAGTTTCCAGGGGGTTGCCAGAAAAACTGTTTTTT. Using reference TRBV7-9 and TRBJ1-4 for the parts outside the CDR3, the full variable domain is DTGVSQNPRHKITKRGQNVTFRCDPISEHNRLYWYRQTLGQGPEFLTYFQNEAQLEKSRLLSDRFSAERPKGSFSTLEIQRTEQGDSAMYLCASSLVSRGLPEKLFFGSGTQLSVL.

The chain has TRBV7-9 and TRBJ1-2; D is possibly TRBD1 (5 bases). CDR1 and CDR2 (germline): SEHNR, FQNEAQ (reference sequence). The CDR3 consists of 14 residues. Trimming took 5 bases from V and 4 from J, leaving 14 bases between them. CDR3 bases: TGTGCCAGCAGCAGGGCCTGGGGGGGCTATGGCTACACCTTC. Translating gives CASSRAWGGYGYTF.

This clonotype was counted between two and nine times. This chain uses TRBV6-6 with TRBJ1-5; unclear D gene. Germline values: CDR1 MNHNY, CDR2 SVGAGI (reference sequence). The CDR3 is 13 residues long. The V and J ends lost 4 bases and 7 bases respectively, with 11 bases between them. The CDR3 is CASSWDRQQPQHF. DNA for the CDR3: TGTGCCAGCAGTTGGGATCGGCAACAGCCCCAGCATTTT.

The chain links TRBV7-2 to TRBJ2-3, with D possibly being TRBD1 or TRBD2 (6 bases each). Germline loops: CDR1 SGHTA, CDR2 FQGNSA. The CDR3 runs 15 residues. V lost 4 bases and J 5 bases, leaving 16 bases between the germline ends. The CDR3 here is CASSSRGGLGDTQYF. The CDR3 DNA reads TGTGCCAGCAGCTCCCGAGGGGGGCTGGGAGATACGCAGTATTTT.

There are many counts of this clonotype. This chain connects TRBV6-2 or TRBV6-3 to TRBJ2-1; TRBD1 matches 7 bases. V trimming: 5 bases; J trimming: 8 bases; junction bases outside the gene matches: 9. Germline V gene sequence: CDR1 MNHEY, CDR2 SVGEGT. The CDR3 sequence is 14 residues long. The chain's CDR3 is CASSRQGRRDEQFF. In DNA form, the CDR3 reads TGTGCCAGCAGTCGACAGGGAAGGCGCGATGAGCAGTTCTTC.